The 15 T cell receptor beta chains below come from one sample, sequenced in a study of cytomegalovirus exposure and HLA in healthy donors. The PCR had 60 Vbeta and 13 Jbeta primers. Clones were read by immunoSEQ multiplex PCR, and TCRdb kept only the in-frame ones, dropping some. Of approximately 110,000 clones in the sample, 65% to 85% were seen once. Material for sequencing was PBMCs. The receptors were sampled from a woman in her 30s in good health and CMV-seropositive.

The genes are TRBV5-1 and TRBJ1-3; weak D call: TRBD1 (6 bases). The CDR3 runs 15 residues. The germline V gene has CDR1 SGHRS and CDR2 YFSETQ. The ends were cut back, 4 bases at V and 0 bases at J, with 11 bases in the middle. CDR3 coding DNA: TGCGCCAGCAGCCCGGACAGAGCCTCTGGAAACACCATATATTTT. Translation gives CASSPDRASGNTIYF.

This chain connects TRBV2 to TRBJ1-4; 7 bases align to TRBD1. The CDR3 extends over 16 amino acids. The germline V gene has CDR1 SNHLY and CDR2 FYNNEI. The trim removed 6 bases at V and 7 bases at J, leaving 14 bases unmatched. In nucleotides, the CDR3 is TGTGCCAGCAGCAACTCTCCTCCAGGGGGAGGTGAAAAACTGTTTTTT. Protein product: CASSNSPPGGGEKLFF.

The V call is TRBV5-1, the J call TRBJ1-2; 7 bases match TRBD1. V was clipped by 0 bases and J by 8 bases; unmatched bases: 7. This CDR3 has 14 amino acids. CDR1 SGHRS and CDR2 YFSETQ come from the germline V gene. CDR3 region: CASSLEQGLSGYTF. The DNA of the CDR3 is TGCGCCAGCAGCTTGGAACAGGGGTTAAGCGGCTACACCTTC.

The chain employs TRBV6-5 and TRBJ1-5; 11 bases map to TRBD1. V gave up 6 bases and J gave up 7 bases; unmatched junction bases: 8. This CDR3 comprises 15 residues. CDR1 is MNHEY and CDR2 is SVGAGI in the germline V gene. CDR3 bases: TGTGCCAGCAGGGGGGGGACAGGGGGGGACCAGCCCCAGCATTTT. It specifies CASRGGTGGDQPQHF.

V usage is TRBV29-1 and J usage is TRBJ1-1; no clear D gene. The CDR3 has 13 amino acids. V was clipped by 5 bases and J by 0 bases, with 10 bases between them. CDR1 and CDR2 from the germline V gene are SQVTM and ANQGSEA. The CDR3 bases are TGCAGCGTTCGTGAGATCTTGAACACTGAAGCTTTCTTT. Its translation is CSVREILNTEAFF.

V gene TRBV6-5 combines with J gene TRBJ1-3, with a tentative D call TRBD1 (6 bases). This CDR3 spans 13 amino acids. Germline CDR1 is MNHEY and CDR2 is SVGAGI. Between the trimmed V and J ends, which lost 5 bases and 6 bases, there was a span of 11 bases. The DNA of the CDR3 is TGTGCCAGCAGTCCCGGACAGACAAACACCATATATTTT. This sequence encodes CASSPGQTNTIYF.

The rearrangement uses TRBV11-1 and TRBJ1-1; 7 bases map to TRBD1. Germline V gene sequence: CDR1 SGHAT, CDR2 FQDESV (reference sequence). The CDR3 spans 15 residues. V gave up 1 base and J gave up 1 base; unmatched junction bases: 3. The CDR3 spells CASSLGQGGNTEAFF. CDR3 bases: TGTGCCAGCAGCTTAGGACAGGGTGGGAACACTGAAGCTTTCTTT.

The CDR3 bases are TGTGCCAGCAGCAAAGGAGACCGAGCCGGTCACGAGCAGTACTTC. As protein: CASSKGDRAGHEQYF. The chain joins TRBV5-8 to TRBJ2-7, with no clear D. Germline V lookup: CDR1 SGHTS, CDR2 YDEGEE. V shed 4 bases and J shed 5 bases, with 19 bases lying between them. This CDR3 contains 15 residues. The full variable domain, with the rest looked up from reference TRBV5-8 and TRBJ2-7, is EAGVTQSPTHLIKTRGQQATLRCSPISGHTSVYWYQQALGLGLQFLLWYDEGEERNRGNFPPRFSGRQFPNYSSELNVNALELEDSALYLCASSKGDRAGHEQYFGPGTRLTVT.

Here the CDR3 DNA reads TGCGCCAGCAGTGATTGGTCATTCGGGTCCTACGAGCAGTACTTC. Translated: CASSDWSFGSYEQYF. The genes are TRBV10-1 and TRBJ2-7; D remains unclear. Germline V gives CDR1 WNHNN, CDR2 SYGVQD (reference sequence). Trimming shortened V by 3 bases and J by 1 base, and 13 bases separated the two germline ends. This CDR3 has 15 residues.

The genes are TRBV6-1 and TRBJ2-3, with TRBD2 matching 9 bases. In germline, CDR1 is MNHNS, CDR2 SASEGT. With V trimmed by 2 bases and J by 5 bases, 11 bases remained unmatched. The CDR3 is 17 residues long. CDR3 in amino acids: CASSEHGAGGEVDTQYF. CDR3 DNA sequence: TGTGCCAGCAGTGAACACGGGGCGGGGGGGGAAGTAGATACGCAGTATTTT.

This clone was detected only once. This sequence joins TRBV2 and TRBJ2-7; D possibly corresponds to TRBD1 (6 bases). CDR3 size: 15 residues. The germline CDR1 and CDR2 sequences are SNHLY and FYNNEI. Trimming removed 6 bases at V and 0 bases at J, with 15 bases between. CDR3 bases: TGTGCCAGCAGCCGTCTAACAGGGTACTCCTACGAGCAGTACTTC. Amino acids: CASSRLTGYSYEQYF.

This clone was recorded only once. The CDR3 here is CASSLDPPGSGNTIYF. CDR3 DNA sequence: TGCGCCAGCAGCTTGGATCCCCCAGGGTCTGGAAACACCATATATTTT. The rearrangement links TRBV5-1 to TRBJ1-3, with a weak D call TRBD1 (5 bases). V was trimmed by 0 bases and J by 1 base, leaving 11 bases between them. The CDR3 runs to 16 residues. The germline V gene has CDR1 SGHRS and CDR2 YFSETQ. Based on the CDR3 plus reference TRBV5-1 and TRBJ1-3, the full variable domain is KAGVTQTPRYLIKTRGQQVTLSCSPISGHRSVSWYQQTPGQGLQFLFEYFSETQRNKGNFPGRFSGRQFSNSRSEMNVSTLELGDSALYLCASSLDPPGSGNTIYFGEGSWLTVV.

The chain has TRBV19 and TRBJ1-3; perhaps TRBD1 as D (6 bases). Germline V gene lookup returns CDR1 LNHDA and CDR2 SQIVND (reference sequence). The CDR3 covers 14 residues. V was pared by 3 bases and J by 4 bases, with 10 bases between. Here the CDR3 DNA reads TGTGCCAGTAGTATCGGCACAGGGGGAAACACCATATATTTT. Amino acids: CASSIGTGGNTIYF.

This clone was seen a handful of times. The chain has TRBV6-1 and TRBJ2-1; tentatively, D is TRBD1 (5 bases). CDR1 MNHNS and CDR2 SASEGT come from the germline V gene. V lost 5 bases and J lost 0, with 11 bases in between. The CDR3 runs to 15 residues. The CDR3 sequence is CASSPQGPSYNEQFF. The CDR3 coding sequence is TGTGCCAGCAGTCCCCAGGGCCCCTCCTACAATGAGCAGTTCTTC.

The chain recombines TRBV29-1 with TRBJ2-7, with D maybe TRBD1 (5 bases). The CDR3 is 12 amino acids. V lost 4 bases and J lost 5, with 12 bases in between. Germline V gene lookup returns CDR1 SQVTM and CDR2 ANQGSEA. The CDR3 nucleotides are TGCAGCGTTGGTTCCCAGGGCAACGAGCAGTACTTC. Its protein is CSVGSQGNEQYF.